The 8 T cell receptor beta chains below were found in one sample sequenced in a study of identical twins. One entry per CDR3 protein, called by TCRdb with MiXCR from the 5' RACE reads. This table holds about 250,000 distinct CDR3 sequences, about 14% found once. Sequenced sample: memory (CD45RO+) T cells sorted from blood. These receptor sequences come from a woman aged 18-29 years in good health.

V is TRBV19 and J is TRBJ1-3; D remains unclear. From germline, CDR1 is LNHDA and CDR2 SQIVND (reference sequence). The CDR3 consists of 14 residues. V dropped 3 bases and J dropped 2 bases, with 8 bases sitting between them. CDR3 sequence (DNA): TGTGCCAGTAGTATTAAGAAAACTGGAAACACCATATATTTT. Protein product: CASSIKKTGNTIYF.

CDR3 nucleotides: TGTGCCAGCAGCAAAAGGGTAGCGGGGGGTCGCGGGACCCAGTACTTC. This codes for CASSKRVAGGRGTQYF. V and J are TRBV11-3 and TRBJ2-5; 10 nucleotides agree with TRBD2. The CDR3 runs 16 residues. V lost 5 bases to trimming and J lost 7 bases; unmatched junction nucleotides: 13. The germline gives CDR1 SGHNT, CDR2 YENEEA. The complete variable domain, with remaining parts taken from reference TRBV11-3 and TRBJ2-5, reads EAGVVQSPRYKIIEKKQPVAFWCNPISGHNTLYWYLQNLGQGPELLIRYENEEAVDDSQLPKDRFSAERLKGVDSTLKIQPAELGDSAVYLCASSKRVAGGRGTQYFGPGTRLLVL.

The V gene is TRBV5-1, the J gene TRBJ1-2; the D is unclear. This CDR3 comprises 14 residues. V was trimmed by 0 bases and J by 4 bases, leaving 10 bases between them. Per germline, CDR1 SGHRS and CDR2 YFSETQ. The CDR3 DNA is TGCGCCAGCAGCTTGGAGGGCAGTATCTATGGCTACACCTTC. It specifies CASSLEGSIYGYTF.

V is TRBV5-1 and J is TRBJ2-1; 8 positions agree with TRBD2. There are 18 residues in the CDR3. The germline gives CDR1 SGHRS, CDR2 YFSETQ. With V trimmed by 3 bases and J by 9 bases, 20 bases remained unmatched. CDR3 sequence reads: CASSYQGLSGSYSGEQFF. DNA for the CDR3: TGCGCCAGCAGCTATCAGGGTTTAAGCGGGAGTTATTCGGGTGAGCAGTTCTTC.

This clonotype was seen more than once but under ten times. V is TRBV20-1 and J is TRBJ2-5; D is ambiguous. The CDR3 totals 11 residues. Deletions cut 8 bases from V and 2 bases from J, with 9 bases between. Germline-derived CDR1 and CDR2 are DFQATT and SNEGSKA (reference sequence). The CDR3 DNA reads TGCAGTCGGTGGTCTCAAGAGACCCAGTACTTC. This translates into CSRWSQETQYF.

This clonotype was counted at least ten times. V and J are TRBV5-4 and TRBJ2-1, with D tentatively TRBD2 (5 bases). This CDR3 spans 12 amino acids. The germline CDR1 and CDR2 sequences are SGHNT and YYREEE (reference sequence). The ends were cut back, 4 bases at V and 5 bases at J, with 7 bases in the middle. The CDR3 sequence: CASSRRDNEQFF. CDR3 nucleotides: TGTGCCAGCAGCCGGCGGGACAATGAGCAGTTCTTC.

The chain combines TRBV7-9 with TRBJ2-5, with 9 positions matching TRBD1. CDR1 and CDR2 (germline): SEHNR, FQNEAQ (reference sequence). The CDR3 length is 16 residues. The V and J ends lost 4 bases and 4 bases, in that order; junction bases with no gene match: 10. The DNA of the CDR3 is TGTGCCAGCAGCTCCGTGGGGGACAGGGATAGAGAGACCCAGTACTTC. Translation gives CASSSVGDRDRETQYF. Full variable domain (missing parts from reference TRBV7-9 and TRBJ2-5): DTGVSQNPRHKITKRGQNVTFRCDPISEHNRLYWYRQTLGQGPEFLTYFQNEAQLEKSRLLSDRFSAERPKGSFSTLEIQRTEQGDSAMYLCASSSVGDRDRETQYFGPGTRLLVL.

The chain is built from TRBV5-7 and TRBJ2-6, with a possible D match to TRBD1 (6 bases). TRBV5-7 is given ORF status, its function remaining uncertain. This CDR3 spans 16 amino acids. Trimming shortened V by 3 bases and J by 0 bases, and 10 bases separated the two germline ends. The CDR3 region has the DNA TGTGCCAGCAGCTGGGGGCTGCTCTCTGGGGCCAACGTCCTGACTTTC. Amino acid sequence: CASSWGLLSGANVLTF.